These 28 T cell receptor beta chains were sequenced from one sample in a study of CD8+CD57+ T cells in acquired aplastic anemia. Genomic DNA templated the TCR beta VDJ and CDR3 profiling. TCRdb reprocessed the reads with MiXCR, giving one entry per CDR3 protein. Of tens of thousands of distinct CDR3 sequences in the sample, 63% were seen once. Sequencing was done on patients that had shown CD8+CD57+ cell expansion by flow cytometry. Sequencing was carried out using sorted CD4+, CD8+, or CD8+CD57+ T cells (not recorded which) from PBMCs. The receptors shown here come from a human donor with aplastic anemia.

As regards this clonotype: One end of the junction does not line up with germline, which may come from a read error. The chain has TRBV13 and TRBJ1-3; weak D call: TRBD1 (6 bases). This CDR3 region has 15 residues. From germline, CDR1 is PRHDT and CDR2 FYEKMQ (reference sequence). The CDR3 DNA reads TGTGCCAGCAGCCGCCGGGGGCCCTCTGGAAACACCACATATTTT. This translates into CASSRRGPSGNTTYF.

This clonotype was detected a few times. V usage is TRBV28 and J usage is TRBJ2-7; possibly TRBD1 or TRBD2 for D (7 bases each). Deletions cut 7 bases from V and 4 bases from J, with 17 bases between. CDR3 length: 14 residues. CDR1 and CDR2 (germline): MDHEN, SYDVKM. The CDR3 reads CASTWGGGGYEQYF. The CDR3 region has the DNA TGTGCCAGCACCTGGGGAGGGGGCGGTTACGAGCAGTACTTC.

This clonotype appeared a few times. The chain joins TRBV7-2 to TRBJ2-7; no clear D. The V gene lost 0 bases and the J gene lost 5 bases, with 14 bases spanning the gap. The CDR3 covers 15 residues. CDR1 SGHTA and CDR2 FQGNSA come from the germline V gene. The CDR3 coding sequence is TGTGCCAGCAGCTTAGCTGGGCTAGGCTGGAACGAGCAGTACTTC. Encoded protein: CASSLAGLGWNEQYF.

The V gene is TRBV29-1, the J gene TRBJ1-2; unclear D gene. The CDR3 is 12 amino acids. Germline CDR1 reads SQVTM; CDR2 reads ANQGSEA. Deletions cut 6 bases from V and 8 bases from J, with 16 bases between. The CDR3 DNA is TGCAGCGTGCCTGACATAGTACAGGGCTACACCTTC. Encoded protein: CSVPDIVQGYTF.

The chain recombines TRBV15 with TRBJ1-2; possibly TRBD1 for D (5 bases). Germline V CDR1 and CDR2: LNHNV, YYDKDF (reference sequence). The CDR3 is 14 amino acids. V lost 6 bases and J lost 5, with 16 bases in between. As DNA, the CDR3 is TGTGCCACCAGACCGGGACGGCAGCATTATGGCTACACCTTC. Translating it yields CATRPGRQHYGYTF. The complete variable domain, with remaining parts taken from reference TRBV15 and TRBJ1-2, reads DAMVIQNPRYQVTQFGKPVTLSCSQTLNHNVMYWYQQKSSQAPKLLFHYYDKDFNNEADTPDNFQSRRPNTSFCFLDIRSPGLGDTAMYLCATRPGRQHYGYTFGSGTRLTVV.

This clonotype was seen ten or more times. The CDR3 coding sequence is TGTGCCAGCAGCTTAGACAAGGGGGGAAGATATGAGCAGTTCTTC. As protein: CASSLDKGGRYEQFF. The gene calls are TRBV11-2 and TRBJ2-1; D tentatively reads TRBD1 or TRBD2 (6 bases each). Trimming cost V 0 bases and J 8 bases, with 14 bases left between them. The germline gives CDR1 SGHAT, CDR2 FQNNGV. This CDR3 spans 15 amino acids.

This clonotype was detected a few times. V gene TRBV10-3 combines with J gene TRBJ2-7; no firm D call. Germline assignment: CDR1 ENHRY and CDR2 SYGVKD. CDR3 length equals 13 residues. The germline V and J ends were trimmed by 1 base and 4 bases, with 8 bases remaining between them. CDR3 nucleotides: TGTGCCATCAGTGAGTTGGCTTCGTACGAGCAGTACTTC. Its translation is CAISELASYEQYF.

This chain joins TRBV6-2 or TRBV6-3 and TRBJ2-3; TRBD2 agrees at 13 bases. Losses at the gene ends were 0 bases for V and 2 bases for J; bases not matched to a gene: 2. Germline V CDR1 and CDR2: MNHEY, SVGEGT. The CDR3 is 17 amino acids. The CDR3 loop is CASSYSTSGGYTDTQYF. CDR3 nucleotides: TGTGCCAGCAGTTACTCGACTAGCGGGGGGTACACAGATACGCAGTATTTT.

This clonotype has only a few counts. A much larger clone lies a single base off, so this may be a read error. The chain combines TRBV6-1 with TRBJ1-2; D is perhaps TRBD1 (5 bases). This CDR3 has 14 residues. Germline V lookup: CDR1 MNHNS, CDR2 SASEGT. Trimming pared 8 bases from V and 2 bases from J, leaving 15 bases between. The CDR3 loop is CASGPGTANYGYTF. The CDR3 DNA is TGTGCCAGCGGTCCCGGGACTGCAAACTATGGCTACACCTTC.

The rearrangement links TRBV25-1 to TRBJ2-7; 7 bases match TRBD1. This CDR3 spans 14 amino acids. Per the germline V gene, CDR1 is MGHDK and CDR2 is SYGVNS. With V trimmed by 2 bases and J by 3 bases, 4 bases remained unmatched. CDR3: CASSERDSHYEQYF. CDR3 coding DNA: TGTGCCAGCAGTGAACGGGACAGTCACTACGAGCAGTACTTC.

The chain joins TRBV2 to TRBJ1-6; D gene unclear. Trimming took 4 bases from V and 10 from J, leaving 14 bases between them. Germline loops: CDR1 SNHLY, CDR2 FYNNEI. CDR3 length equals 14 residues. CDR3 in amino acids: CASSGTNSGSPLHF. DNA of the CDR3: TGTGCCAGCAGTGGCACTAATTCGGGGTCACCCCTCCACTTT.

The chain joins TRBV19 to TRBJ2-1; D gene unclear. This CDR3 is 15 amino acids long. The V end was cut by 4 bases, the J end by 3 bases, with 13 bases between. Germline V gene data show CDR1 as LNHDA and CDR2 as SQIVND (reference sequence). This CDR3 is CASSTRANHYNEQFF. In DNA, the CDR3 is TGTGCCAGTAGTACTAGAGCCAACCACTACAATGAGCAGTTCTTC.

The chain has TRBV24-1 and TRBJ2-1, with a possible D match to TRBD1 (5 bases). Trimming stripped 4 bases from V and 5 bases from J, with 8 bases between. Germline V CDR1 and CDR2: KGHDR, SFDVKD. The CDR3 is 13 residues long. Here the CDR3 DNA reads TGTGCCACCAGTGACGTAGGGGACAATGAGCAGTTCTTC. It codes for CATSDVGDNEQFF.

A note on this clonotype: Germline and junction disagree at one end, which may indicate a read error. The chain couples TRBV19 to TRBJ1-5, with D maybe TRBD1 (6 bases). The germline V gene has CDR1 LNHDA and CDR2 SQIVND (reference sequence). The CDR3 contains 16 residues. CDR3 in amino acids: CASTTGTHRGNQPQHF. In nucleotides, the CDR3 is TGCGCCAGTACCACAGGGACACACCGTGGGAATCAGCCCCAGCATTTT.

This clonotype was seen many times. V gene TRBV6-5 combines with J gene TRBJ2-3, with TRBD2 identical over 9 bases. The germline V gene has CDR1 MNHEY and CDR2 SVGAGI. The V segment lost 0 bases and the J segment 3 bases; nucleotides outside the gene matches: 4. There are 16 residues in the CDR3. The chain's CDR3 is CASSYSAGGPTDTQYF. The DNA of the CDR3 is TGTGCCAGCAGTTACTCGGCGGGGGGGCCGACAGATACGCAGTATTTT.

The rearrangement links TRBV6-4 to TRBJ1-5, with 8 bases identical to TRBD1. Germline V lookup: CDR1 MRHNA, CDR2 SNTAGT. V was clipped by 0 bases and J by 2 bases; unmatched bases: 3. The length of the CDR3 is 16 residues. CDR3 DNA sequence: TGTGCCAGCAGTGACTCGACAGGGGACGGCAATCAGCCCCAGCATTTT. Encoded protein: CASSDSTGDGNQPQHF.

This clonotype was observed many times. The chain couples TRBV27 to TRBJ2-7; 9 nucleotides align to TRBD1. Germline values: CDR1 MNHEY, CDR2 SMNVEV (reference sequence). The CDR3 length is 12 residues. V was clipped by 10 bases and J by 5 bases; unmatched bases: 6. The CDR3 DNA follows: TGTGCCACCGGGACAGGGAAGAACGAGCAGTACTTC. Its protein is CATGTGKNEQYF.

CDR3 bases: TGTGCCAGCAGCTCGCCGGGACAAGACACCTTC. Its translation is CASSSPGQDTF. The chain carries TRBV7-9 and TRBJ1-2, with D possibly matching TRBD1 (6 bases). CDR1 SEHNR and CDR2 FQNEAQ come from the germline V gene (reference sequence). Trimming took 4 bases from V and 12 from J, leaving 12 bases between them. This CDR3 region has 11 residues.

This clonotype has only a few counts. V usage is TRBV18 and J usage is TRBJ1-5; D ambiguous. Germline lookup yields CDR1 KGHSH and CDR2 LQKENI. With 3 bases removed from V and 4 bases from J, the gap between germline ends came to 10 bases. CDR3 size: 14 residues. The CDR3 spells CASSPVPNNQPQHF. The CDR3 DNA sequence: TGTGCCAGCTCACCCGTCCCGAATAATCAGCCCCAGCATTTT.

This chain uses TRBV20-1 with TRBJ2-1; the match to TRBD2 covers 11 bases. CDR3 length equals 14 residues. The ends lost 4 bases at V and 4 bases at J; junction bases unmatched: 3. Looked up from germline, CDR1 is DFQATT and CDR2 is SNEGSKA (reference sequence). The CDR3 nucleotides are TGCAGTGCTAAAAGACTAGCGGGATACAATGAGCAGTTCTTC. As protein: CSAKRLAGYNEQFF.

At least ten counts were recorded for this clonotype. The rearrangement links TRBV11-2 to TRBJ1-1, with 7 bases lining up with TRBD1. CDR1 is SGHAT and CDR2 is FQNNGV in the germline V gene. V was clipped by 11 bases and J by 7 bases; unmatched bases: 10. The CDR3 is 12 amino acids. CDR3: CAGGQPNREAFF. The DNA for the CDR3 is TGTGCCGGGGGACAGCCCAACCGTGAAGCTTTCTTT.

The sample holds a few counts of this clonotype. The chain employs TRBV2 and TRBJ1-1, with a possible D match to TRBD1 (5 bases). Trimming shortened V by 8 bases and J by 1 base, and 17 bases separated the two germline ends. Germline values: CDR1 SNHLY, CDR2 FYNNEI. The CDR3 is made up of 15 amino acids. CDR3 sequence: CASLEASGANTEAFF. CDR3 sequence (DNA): TGTGCCAGCCTTGAGGCTAGCGGGGCGAACACTGAAGCTTTCTTT.

This clonotype was detected a few times. CDR3: CASATGGNQPQHF. For the CDR3, the DNA is TGTGCCAGCGCGACAGGGGGCAATCAGCCCCAGCATTTT. The chain is built from TRBV2 and TRBJ1-5; TRBD1 agrees at 8 bases. Germline-derived CDR1 and CDR2 are SNHLY and FYNNEI. The CDR3 runs to 13 residues. V was clipped by 8 bases and J by 2 bases; unmatched bases: 2.

This clonotype appeared many times. This sequence joins TRBV4-1 and TRBJ1-1; D is ambiguous. V shed 3 bases and J shed 0 bases, with 8 bases lying between them. This CDR3 contains 14 residues. CDR1 MGHRA and CDR2 YSYEKL come from the germline V gene. The DNA for the CDR3 is TGCGCCAGCAGCCAGGGAGTGATGAACACTGAAGCTTTCTTT. It specifies CASSQGVMNTEAFF.

The chain carries TRBV20-1 and TRBJ2-3, with 8 bases aligning to TRBD2. J was trimmed by 2 bases and V by 7 bases; bases with no gene match: 5. This CDR3 is 13 amino acids long. Germline CDR1 DFQATT, CDR2 SNEGSKA (reference sequence). The CDR3: CSVAGGNTDTQYF. CDR3 nucleotides: TGCAGTGTGGCGGGGGGTAACACAGATACGCAGTATTTT.

This chain uses TRBV7-8 with TRBJ2-7, with unresolved D. CDR3 length equals 14 residues. Trimming stripped 4 bases from V and 0 bases from J, with 10 bases between. Germline V gene lookup returns CDR1 SGHVS and CDR2 FQNEAQ. Here the CDR3 DNA reads TGTGCCAGCAGCTCCCCTGTCGACTCCTACGAGCAGTACTTC. Protein sequence: CASSSPVDSYEQYF.

This chain connects TRBV10-2 to TRBJ2-3, with TRBD1 matching 10 bases. The CDR3 is 16 residues long. With 7 bases clipped from V and 2 bases from J, the junction kept 9 bases outside the gene matches. Germline loops: CDR1 WSHSY, CDR2 SAAADI. The CDR3: CASTSGGTGVTDTQYF. The CDR3 DNA follows: TGCGCCAGCACCTCAGGAGGGACAGGGGTCACAGATACGCAGTATTTT.

V is TRBV5-4 and J is TRBJ2-2; 7 positions agree with TRBD1. The germline CDR1 and CDR2 sequences are SGHNT and YYREEE (reference sequence). J was trimmed by 3 bases and V by 4 bases; bases with no gene match: 3. The CDR3 sequence is 14 residues long. The CDR3 reads CASSRTGDTGELFF. In DNA, the CDR3 is TGTGCCAGCAGCCGAACAGGGGACACCGGGGAGCTGTTTTTT. The full variable domain, with the rest looked up from reference TRBV5-4 and TRBJ2-2, is ETGVTQSPTHLIKTRGQQVTLRCSSQSGHNTVSWYQQALGQGPQFIFQYYREEENGRGNFPPRFSGLQFPNYSSELNVNALELDDSALYLCASSRTGDTGELFFGEGSRLTVL.